The following is a T cell receptor beta chain sequence with its context. The sample is drawn from a study of cytomegalovirus exposure and HLA in healthy donors. About the study: From donors who were HLA-typed, an early data release held 75 million to 85 million unique TCRs.

Healthy donors of bone marrow made up the group. The PCR made use of 60 Vbeta and 13 Jbeta primers. Assay: immunoSEQ multiplex PCR; the TCRdb copy retains only in-frame clones and omits some. The data hold under 200,000 clones, with roughly 13% observed a single time. The sequence came from a man aged 45-65 years in good health and CMV-seropositive. Sequenced sample: PBMCs.

The CDR3 DNA sequence: TGTGCCAGCAGTTTTCTCGGGACAGCCAACAATGAGCAGTTCTTC. Translated, it gives CASSFLGTANNEQFF. The V and J genes are TRBV27 and TRBJ2-1, with 7 nucleotides matching TRBD1. Germline V CDR1 and CDR2: MNHEY, SMNVEV (reference sequence). The J segment lost 5 bases and the V segment lost 3 bases, leaving 7 bases of the junction unmatched. This CDR3 region has 15 residues.